One and the same sample provided the 20 T cell receptor beta chains below, sequenced in a study of technical replicates of blood from a few donors. Here immunoSEQ multiplex PCR was the method, and the copy in TCRdb shows in-frame clones only, minus some. The data contain tens of thousands of clones, around 97% of them singletons. The sequencing sample was made of T cells isolated from PBMCs. The receptors come from a human donor in good health.

The chain links TRBV5-1 to TRBJ2-2; the match to TRBD2 covers 8 bases. The length of the CDR3 is 16 residues. Looked up from germline, CDR1 is SGHRS and CDR2 is YFSETQ. V dropped 0 bases and J dropped 5; count of bases not matched to a gene: 6. The DNA for the CDR3 is TGCGCCAGCAGCTTGGGAGCGGGAGAGGGAACCGGGGAGCTGTTTTTT. Protein product: CASSLGAGEGTGELFF.

Comment on this clone: The same CDR3 can be traced to other DNA sequences in this sample. This chain links TRBV7-2 with TRBJ2-5, with 9 bases that match TRBD1. The CDR3 has 14 residues. CDR1 and CDR2 (germline): SGHTA, FQGNSA. Germline trimming cut 5 bases from V and 1 base from J; bases unmatched to any gene: 2. CDR3 protein: CASSRTGAQETQYF. The CDR3 coding sequence is TGTGCCAGCAGCCGGACAGGGGCCCAAGAGACCCAGTACTTC.

The rearrangement joins TRBV5-1 to TRBJ2-2; D is possibly TRBD2 (6 bases). Germline V CDR1 and CDR2: SGHRS, YFSETQ. The V end lost 1 base, the J end lost 1 base, and 11 bases lay between the germline ends. This CDR3 region has 16 residues. The DNA for the CDR3 is TGCGCCAGCAGCTTGCGAGGGAGGCAGAACACCGGGGAGCTGTTTTTT. Amino acid sequence: CASSLRGRQNTGELFF.

The chain recombines TRBV6-5 with TRBJ1-4, with no clear D. Per germline, CDR1 MNHEY and CDR2 SVGAGI. CDR3 size: 13 residues. The V and J ends lost 4 bases and 7 bases respectively, with 10 bases between them. The CDR3 reads CASSFSGFEKLFF. The DNA for the CDR3 is TGTGCCAGCAGTTTTTCGGGGTTTGAAAAACTGTTTTTT.

J is TRBJ1-6 and V is TRBV4-1; unclear D gene. V dropped 0 bases and J dropped 7 bases, with 19 bases sitting between them. The CDR3 loop spans 18 amino acids. Looked up from germline, CDR1 is MGHRA and CDR2 is YSYEKL. The CDR3 nucleotides are TGCGCCAGCAGCCAAGATCAATCTTGGGAGTCCAGCAATTCACCCCTCCACTTT. It encodes CASSQDQSWESSNSPLHF.

Concerning this clone itself: Within the sample, other DNA sequences also encode this same CDR3. The DNA of the CDR3 is TGTGCCAGCAGCTTATCGCAGGGGAACACTGAAGCTTTCTTT. Translated, it gives CASSLSQGNTEAFF. This chain joins TRBV7-9 and TRBJ1-1; a possible D gene is TRBD1 (5 bases). The germline V and J ends were trimmed by 2 bases and 1 base, with 8 bases remaining between them. Germline V gene sequence: CDR1 SEHNR, CDR2 FQNEAQ (reference sequence). This CDR3 spans 14 amino acids.

The chain couples TRBV27 to TRBJ2-7; TRBD2 aligns across 14 bases. Germline assignment: CDR1 MNHEY and CDR2 SMNVEV (reference sequence). This CDR3 contains 15 residues. With V trimmed by 3 bases and J by 5 bases, 3 bases remained unmatched. The CDR3 nucleotides are TGTGCCAGCAGTTTCGTGACTAGCGGGAGGGACGAGCAGTACTTC. Protein sequence: CASSFVTSGRDEQYF.

The CDR3 here is CASSSSGMNTEAFF. CDR3 in DNA: TGTGCCAGCAGTTCCTCAGGGATGAACACTGAAGCTTTCTTT. The V call is TRBV7-3, the J call TRBJ1-1, with D perhaps TRBD1 (5 bases). This CDR3 has 14 amino acids. Trimming shortened V by 6 bases and J by 0 bases, and 11 bases separated the two germline ends. CDR1 is SGHTA and CDR2 is FQGTGA in the germline V gene.

The genes are TRBV2 and TRBJ2-7, with TRBD1 matching 7 bases. This CDR3 has 14 amino acids. With V trimmed by 4 bases and J by 4 bases, 7 bases remained unmatched. Germline values: CDR1 SNHLY, CDR2 FYNNEI. The CDR3 nucleotides read TGTGCCAGCAGTGGTTTAAGGGACAGTTACGAGCAGTACTTC. Protein: CASSGLRDSYEQYF.

The V gene is TRBV4-1, the J gene TRBJ2-1, with TRBD1 as a possible D gene (6 bases). The CDR3 extends over 16 amino acids. V was pared by 0 bases and J by 0 bases, with 9 bases between. The germline CDR1 and CDR2 sequences are MGHRA and YSYEKL. CDR3 loop: CASSQERGSSYNEQFF. CDR3 nucleotide sequence: TGCGCCAGCAGCCAAGAAAGGGGGAGCTCCTACAATGAGCAGTTCTTC.

This chain connects TRBV5-6 to TRBJ2-1, with 13 positions matching TRBD2. In germline, CDR1 is SGHDT, CDR2 YYEEEE. The CDR3 is 16 amino acids. V shed 4 bases and J 9 bases; nucleotides not matched to a gene: 10. The chain's CDR3 is CASSTRPGLAGPEQFF. The DNA of the CDR3 is TGTGCCAGCAGCACCCGCCCGGGACTAGCGGGACCTGAGCAGTTCTTC.

The chain employs TRBV4-2 and TRBJ1-1; TRBD1 matches 7 bases. Germline V lookup: CDR1 LGHNA, CDR2 YNFKEQ. After removal of 4 bases from V and 0 bases from J, the junction contained 8 bases not matched to a gene. The CDR3 has 16 residues. CDR3 nucleotide sequence: TGTGCCAGCAGCCCGGGACAGACATTCATGAACACTGAAGCTTTCTTT. It is translated as CASSPGQTFMNTEAFF.

The table lists this clone with a count of one. This rearrangement joins TRBV7-2 to TRBJ1-5; D perhaps matches TRBD1 (5 bases). The V gene lost 5 bases and the J gene lost 5 bases, with 13 bases spanning the gap. Germline V gives CDR1 SGHTA, CDR2 FQGNSA. The CDR3 sequence is 14 residues long. DNA for the CDR3: TGTGCCAGCAGCGCTAAGGGGATGGATCAGCCCCAGCATTTT. Its protein product is CASSAKGMDQPQHF.

V gene TRBV28 combines with J gene TRBJ1-2; possibly TRBD1 for D (6 bases). V shed 5 bases and J shed 8 bases, with 21 bases lying between them. Germline-derived CDR1 and CDR2 are MDHEN and SYDVKM. CDR3 length equals 15 residues. This CDR3 is CASSPILTGTKGYTF. DNA of the CDR3: TGTGCCAGCAGTCCCATTTTGACAGGCACGAAGGGCTACACCTTC.

The chain uses TRBV2 and TRBJ2-1; 11 bases are shared with TRBD2. V shed 5 bases and J 5 bases; nucleotides not matched to a gene: 2. CDR1 and CDR2 (germline): SNHLY, FYNNEI. This CDR3 has 14 residues. The DNA of the CDR3 is TGTGCCAGCAGTCTACTAGCGGGAGACAATGAGCAGTTCTTC. Translated: CASSLLAGDNEQFF.

This chain uses TRBV29-1 with TRBJ2-5; TRBD2 agrees at 11 bases. Germline CDR1 is SQVTM and CDR2 is ANQGSEA. CDR3 length: 14 residues. The trim removed 7 bases at V and 4 bases at J, leaving 8 bases unmatched. CDR3 bases: TGCAGCGCCCCACTAGCGGGAGTTTCAGAGACCCAGTACTTC. Translating gives CSAPLAGVSETQYF.

This clone was detected once. The rearrangement uses TRBV5-4 and TRBJ2-7; possibly TRBD2 for D (5 bases). Germline loops: CDR1 SGHNT, CDR2 YYREEE (reference sequence). This CDR3 contains 15 residues. V lost 4 bases to trimming and J lost 2 bases, with 16 bases between them. Here the CDR3 reads CASSLPHEGTYEQYF. Here the CDR3 DNA reads TGTGCCAGCAGCCTACCACACGAGGGAACCTACGAGCAGTACTTC.

This clone was detected only once. The chain combines TRBV5-1 with TRBJ2-1; the D gene is possibly TRBD2 (5 bases). This CDR3 comprises 13 residues. Germline CDR1 reads SGHRS; CDR2 reads YFSETQ. Trimming took 4 bases from V and 0 from J, leaving 5 bases between them. In DNA, the CDR3 is TGCGCCAGCAGCCTAGCCTCCTACAATGAGCAGTTCTTC. Protein product: CASSLASYNEQFF. The whole variable domain, remainder taken from reference TRBV5-1 and TRBJ2-1, is KAGVTQTPRYLIKTRGQQVTLSCSPISGHRSVSWYQQTPGQGLQFLFEYFSETQRNKGNFPGRFSGRQFSNSRSEMNVSTLELGDSALYLCASSLASYNEQFFGPGTRLTVL.

The chain is built from TRBV9 and TRBJ2-3; 9 nucleotides line up with TRBD1. V lost 3 bases and J lost 3; bases outside the gene matches: 14. In germline, CDR1 is SGDLS, CDR2 YYNGEE. This CDR3 comprises 18 residues. For the CDR3, the DNA is TGTGCCAGCAGCGCCCCCAGGGGGGACAGGGTCAATACAGATACGCAGTATTTT. Its translation: CASSAPRGDRVNTDTQYF.

This clone was detected once. The V call is TRBV30, the J call TRBJ1-2; D gene uncertain. V was clipped by 0 bases and J by 10 bases, with 15 bases between them. The CDR3 contains 13 residues. Germline V gene lookup returns CDR1 GTSNPN and CDR2 SVGIG (reference sequence). In DNA, the CDR3 is TGTGCCTGGAGTGTGAAGGGCAGCGGTGACTACACCTTC. Protein product: CAWSVKGSGDYTF.